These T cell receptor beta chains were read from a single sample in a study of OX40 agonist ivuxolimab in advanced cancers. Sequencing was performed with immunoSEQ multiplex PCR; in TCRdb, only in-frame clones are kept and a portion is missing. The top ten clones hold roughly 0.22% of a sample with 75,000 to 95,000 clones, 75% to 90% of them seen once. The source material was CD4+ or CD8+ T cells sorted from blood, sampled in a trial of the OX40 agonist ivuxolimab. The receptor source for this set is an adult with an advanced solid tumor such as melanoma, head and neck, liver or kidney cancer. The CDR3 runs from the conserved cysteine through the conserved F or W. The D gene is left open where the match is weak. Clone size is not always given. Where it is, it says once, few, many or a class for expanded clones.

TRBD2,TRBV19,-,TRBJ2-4,TGTGCCAGTAGTATAACGCCTAGCGGGAGTCTAGGGGGGTCGGCCAAAAACATTCAGTACTTC,CASSITPSGSLGGSAKNIQYF
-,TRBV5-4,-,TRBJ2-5,TGTGCCAGCAGCCATACTAGTTTACGGGAGACCCAGTACTTC,CASSHTSLRETQYF
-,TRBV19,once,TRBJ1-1,TGTGCCAGTAGTATGAGGAGGGGGACTGAAGCTTTCTTT,CASSMRRGTEAFF
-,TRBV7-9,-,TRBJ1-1,TGTGCCAGCAGCTTACGGGGCAGGGTGTTGGAAGAGAGGACTGAAGCTTTCTTT,CASSLRGRVLEERTEAFF
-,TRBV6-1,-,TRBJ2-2,TGTGCCAGCAGTGACAGGGTCGGAACCGGGGAGCTGTTTTTT,CASSDRVGTGELFF
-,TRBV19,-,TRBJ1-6,TGTGCCAGTAGTAATGGGGGGAATCTGAATTCACCCCTCCACTTT,CASSNGGNLNSPLHF
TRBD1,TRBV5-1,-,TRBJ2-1,TGCGCCAGCAGCCCCTGGACAGGGGGCCTGCATGAGCAGTTCTTC,CASSPWTGGLHEQFF
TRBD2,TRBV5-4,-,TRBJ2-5,TGTGCCAGCAGCGCCGCCCTAGCGGGGGGCCAAGAGACCCAGTACTTC,CASSAALAGGQETQYF
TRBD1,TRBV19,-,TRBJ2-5,TGTGCCAGTAGTAGACAGGGGGCGCGGGAGACCCAGTACTTC,CASSRQGARETQYF
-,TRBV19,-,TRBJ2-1,TGTGCCAGTAGAGAGGGACAAGTTTACAATGAGCAGTTCTTC,CASREGQVYNEQFF
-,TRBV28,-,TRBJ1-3,TGTGCCAGCAGTTCCGGACGGTTCTCTGGAAACACCATATATTTT,CASSSGRFSGNTIYF
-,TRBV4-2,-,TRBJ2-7,TGTGCCAGCAGCCAACTTATCCGGGACCCCGCTCGGGGCGAGCAGTACTTC,CASSQLIRDPARGEQYF
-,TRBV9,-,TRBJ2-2,TGTGCCAGCGGAGACTTCGGAGACACCGGGGAGCTGTTTTTT,CASGDFGDTGELFF
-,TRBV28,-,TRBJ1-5,TGTGCCAGCAGCATCGGGTCAGGTCAGCCCCAGCATTTT,CASSIGSGQPQHF
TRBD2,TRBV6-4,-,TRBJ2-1,TGTGCCAGCAGTGACTCTGGCGGGAGGATCACTGAGCAGTTCTTC,CASSDSGGRITEQFF
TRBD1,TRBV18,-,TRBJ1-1,TGTGCCAGCTCGCGGACAGGACAGAACACTGAAGCTTTCTTT,CASSRTGQNTEAFF
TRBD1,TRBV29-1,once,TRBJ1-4,TGCAGCGTTTCGGGACAGGGGTTTGAAAAACTGTTTTTT,CSVSGQGFEKLFF
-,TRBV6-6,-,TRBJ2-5,TGTGCCAGCAGTTACTTGGGGGAGTCTTCAGAGACCCAGTACTTC,CASSYLGESSETQYF
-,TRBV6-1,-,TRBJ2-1,TGTGCCAGCAGTGTGGGATGGAGTGAGCAGTTCTTC,CASSVGWSEQFF
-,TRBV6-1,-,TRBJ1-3,TGTGCCAGCAGTGAATATTTGACAGCACCCTCTGGAAACACCATATATTTT,CASSEYLTAPSGNTIYF
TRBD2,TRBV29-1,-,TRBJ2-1,TGCAGCGTTGCAGCGACTAGCAGCGGTGAGCAGTTCTTC,CSVAATSSGEQFF
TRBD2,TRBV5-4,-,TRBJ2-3,TGTGCCAGCAGCGTGACTAGCGGTACAGATACGCAGTATTTT,CASSVTSGTDTQYF
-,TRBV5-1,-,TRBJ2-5,TGCGCCAGCAACCACGGGTTAGAGACCCAGTACTTC,CASNHGLETQYF
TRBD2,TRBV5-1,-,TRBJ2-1,TGCGCCAGCAGCTTTGGGACTAGCGGTCTCTACAATGAGCAGTTCTTC,CASSFGTSGLYNEQFF
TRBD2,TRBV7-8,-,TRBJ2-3,TGTGCCAGCAGCCCGAAACTAGCGGGAGGCACAGATACGCAGTATTTT,CASSPKLAGGTDTQYF
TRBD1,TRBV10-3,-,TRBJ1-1,TGTGCCATCAGTGGAGGGTCTTCGACAGGGGAATCGGGGAGAACTGAAGCTTTCTTT,CAISGGSSTGESGRTEAFF
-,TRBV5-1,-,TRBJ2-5,TGCGCCAGCAGCGCTCAGGGTCCAGAGACCCAGTACTTC,CASSAQGPETQYF